The rows below give T cell receptor beta chains drawn from one sample of a study of T-cell reconstitution after alpha-beta-depleted transplantation in children. TCRdb reprocessed the PCR reads via MiXCR and lists one record per CDR3 protein. The sample contains more than 450,000 distinct CDR3 sequences, around 19% of which appear only once. Sequencing was performed on PBMCs from the stem cell graft donor, taken from the stem cell graft. The receptors were gathered from a human donor who donated a stem cell graft to a child with acute lymphoblastic leukemia. Each CDR3 is given with its conserved first and last residue. Each record gives: J gene, clone size, D gene, V gene, CDR3 protein, CDR3 DNA. D genes are given only for firm matches. Clone size is given for some rows only: seen once, a few or many times, or a class if the clone is expanded.

TRBJ1-1	many	.	TRBV5-1	CASSPDGLNTEAFF	TGCGCCAGCAGCCCGGACGGCTTGAACACTGAAGCTTTCTTT
TRBJ2-7	few	TRBD1	TRBV29-1	CSVEDRSYEQYF	TGCAGCGTTGAGGACAGGAGTTACGAGCAGTACTTC
TRBJ2-1	few	.	TRBV27	CASSFSGLSYNEQFF	TGTGCCAGCAGTTTTAGCGGACTGAGTTACAATGAGCAGTTCTTC
TRBJ2-2	.	TRBD1	TRBV27	CASKGAPNTGELFF	TGTGCCAGCAAGGGGGCCCCGAACACCGGGGAGCTGTTTTTT
TRBJ2-5	.	TRBD1	TRBV12-3/TRBV12-4	CASSAYPGQGDETQYF	TGTGCCAGCAGTGCTTACCCGGGACAGGGGGACGAGACCCAGTACTTC
TRBJ2-2	few	TRBD2	TRBV24-1	CATSAPSGTRDTGELFF	TGTGCCACCAGTGCCCCTTCCGGGACTAGGGACACCGGGGAGCTGTTTTTT
TRBJ1-1	.	.	TRBV29-1	CSVESGVNTEAFF	TGCAGCGTTGAGTCGGGCGTGAACACTGAAGCTTTCTTT
TRBJ1-2	.	.	TRBV5-1	CASSLAGVYYGYTF	TGCGCCAGCAGCTTGGCCGGGGTATACTATGGCTACACCTTC
TRBJ1-5	.	.	TRBV12-3/TRBV12-4	CASNRDSNQPQHF	TGTGCCAGCAACAGGGACAGCAATCAGCCCCAGCATTTT
TRBJ2-7	.	TRBD2	TRBV4-1	CASSPGAGASYEQYF	TGCGCCAGCAGCCCCGGGGCGGGAGCGTCCTACGAGCAGTACTTC
TRBJ1-1	few	.	TRBV3-1	CASMQTGMNTEAFF	TGTGCCAGCATGCAAACAGGGATGAACACTGAAGCTTTCTTT
TRBJ2-1	few	TRBD2	TRBV12-3/TRBV12-4	CASSLVRTSGRALVGNEQFF	TGTGCCAGCAGTTTAGTTAGGACTAGCGGGAGGGCCTTGGTGGGGAATGAGCAGTTCTTC
TRBJ2-7	.	.	TRBV5-1	CASSLASTEQYF	TGCGCCAGCAGCTTGGCTTCGACCGAGCAGTACTTC
TRBJ2-5	.	.	TRBV5-1	CASSLTVGPETQYF	TGCGCCAGCAGCTTGACAGTCGGACCGGAGACCCAGTACTTC
TRBJ1-1	many	.	TRBV28	CATGTITEAFF	TGTGCCACCGGGACAATAACTGAAGCTTTCTTT
TRBJ2-3	.	.	TRBV5-5	CASVKGSTQYF	TGTGCCAGCGTAAAGGGGTCTACGCAGTATTTT
TRBJ1-1	.	TRBD1	TRBV9	CASSVWEGATEAFF	TGTGCCAGCAGCGTATGGGAGGGGGCCACTGAAGCTTTCTTT
TRBJ1-4	few	TRBD1	TRBV12-3/TRBV12-4	CASSDGTGNEKLFF	TGTGCCAGCAGTGACGGGACAGGGAATGAAAAACTGTTTTTT
TRBJ1-1	few	.	TRBV5-6	CASRHTAGRPMNTEAFF	TGTGCCAGCAGACATACGGCGGGCCGCCCCATGAACACTGAAGCTTTCTTT
TRBJ2-3	.	.	TRBV5-1	CASSRTSGTSTDTQYF	TGCGCCAGCAGCCGGACGAGCGGAACTAGCACAGATACGCAGTATTTT
TRBJ2-7	.	TRBD2	TRBV4-1	CASSQEGGRFFTYEQYF	TGCGCCAGCAGCCAAGAGGGGGGGAGGTTTTTCACGTACGAGCAGTACTTC
TRBJ2-1	.	TRBD2	TRBV9	CASSVSLAGARNEQFF	TGTGCCAGCAGCGTCTCACTAGCGGGAGCTAGGAATGAGCAGTTCTTC
TRBJ2-1	.	.	TRBV3-1	CASSPYSGIYNEQFF	TGTGCCAGCAGCCCATACTCGGGGATATACAATGAGCAGTTCTTC
TRBJ1-1	.	.	TRBV7-9	CASSQGLTEAFF	TGTGCCAGCAGCCAAGGCCTCACTGAAGCTTTCTTT
TRBJ2-7	many	.	TRBV12-3/TRBV12-4	CASSLAGGVYEQYF	TGCGCCAGCAGCTTGGCCGGTGGGGTCTACGAGCAGTACTTC
TRBJ2-3	.	.	TRBV9	CASSVGGLYTDTQYF	TGTGCCAGCAGCGTAGGGGGCTTGTACACAGATACGCAGTATTTT
TRBJ2-7	.	.	TRBV7-8	CASSITSGTLHYEQYF	TGTGCCAGCTCTATAACTTCCGGGACTCTCCACTACGAGCAGTACTTC
TRBJ2-2	.	.	TRBV5-1	CASKEATGANTGELFF	TGCGCCAGCAAGGAGGCCACCGGGGCCAACACCGGGGAGCTGTTTTTT
TRBJ2-7	.	TRBD2	TRBV5-1	CASSLKRGSSYEQYF	TGCGCCAGCAGCTTGAAGCGGGGCAGCTCCTACGAGCAGTACTTC
TRBJ2-3	.	TRBD2	TRBV7-2	CASSSTGLGTDTQYF	TGTGCCAGCAGCTCTACGGGACTAGGGACAGATACGCAGTATTTT
TRBJ2-7	.	TRBD2	TRBV3-1	CASSRGLAGGRGEQYF	TGTGCCAGCAGCAGGGGACTAGCGGGAGGAAGGGGCGAGCAGTACTTC
TRBJ2-7	.	TRBD2	TRBV20-1	CSAPPPLAVPVYEQYF	TGCAGTGCTCCCCCTCCCCTAGCGGTACCCGTCTACGAGCAGTACTTC
TRBJ1-6	.	.	TRBV6-1	CASRSRDFFSPLHF	TGTGCCAGCAGATCCCGGGACTTTTTTTCACCCCTCCACTTT
TRBJ2-5	.	TRBD2	TRBV5-5	CASSLGTLGTSGQETQYF	TGTGCCAGCAGCTTGGGAACGTTAGGAACTAGCGGCCAAGAGACCCAGTACTTC
TRBJ2-3	.	.	TRBV25-1	CASRGRESADTQYF	TGTGCCAGCAGGGGCCGGGAGAGCGCAGATACGCAGTATTTT
TRBJ2-1	.	.	TRBV7-9	CASSLDLHEQFF	TGTGCCAGCAGCTTAGATCTCCATGAGCAGTTCTTC
TRBJ2-7	.	TRBD1	TRBV18	CASSPNRGHAEQYF	TGTGCCAGCTCACCAAACAGGGGACATGCCGAGCAGTACTTC
TRBJ2-6	few	.	TRBV5-1	CASSLGDGANVLTF	TGCGCCAGCAGTCTCGGGGACGGGGCCAACGTCCTGACTTTC
TRBJ2-3	.	TRBD1	TRBV29-1	CSVRGTGTGDTQYF	TGCAGCGTTCGAGGGACAGGGACGGGAGATACGCAGTATTTT
TRBJ2-7	.	TRBD1	TRBV6-5	CASSGVGSGTATYEQYF	TGTGCCAGCAGCGGGGTAGGGTCCGGGACAGCCACCTACGAGCAGTACTTC
TRBJ1-2	.	TRBD1	TRBV27	CASSHLLDLGTGEGYTF	TGTGCCAGCAGCCATTTGCTCGACCTGGGGACAGGGGAAGGCTACACCTTC
TRBJ2-2	.	TRBD1	TRBV25-1	CASSTGGFGELFF	TGTGCCAGCAGTACAGGGGGCTTCGGGGAGCTGTTTTTT
TRBJ2-3	.	.	TRBV20-1	CSAPRQGLGTDTQYF	TGCAGTGCCCCTAGGCAAGGTCTGGGCACAGATACGCAGTATTTT
TRBJ2-1	few	TRBD2	TRBV5-1	CASSFTELAGVGEQFF	TGCGCCAGCAGCTTTACTGAACTAGCGGGAGTAGGTGAGCAGTTCTTC
TRBJ2-1	few	TRBD2	TRBV11-2	CASSLHRVPAGVYNEQFF	TGTGCCAGCAGCTTACATAGGGTCCCAGCGGGAGTCTACAATGAGCAGTTCTTC
TRBJ2-5	few	.	TRBV5-1	CASSLAEAPQYF	TGCGCCAGCAGCTTAGCAGAAGCGCCCCAATACTTC
TRBJ1-2	.	.	TRBV7-2	CASSAGLGNYGYTF	TGTGCCAGCAGCGCAGGGCTAGGGAACTATGGCTACACCTTC
TRBJ2-7	.	.	TRBV28	CASRPTGPYEQYF	TGTGCCAGCAGGCCGACGGGCCCCTACGAGCAGTACTTC
TRBJ2-1	.	.	TRBV7-9	CASSPWVQGISNEQFF	TGTGCCAGCAGCCCCTGGGTCCAGGGTATTTCGAATGAGCAGTTCTTC
TRBJ2-7	.	.	TRBV5-6	CASSLRPNEQYF	TGTGCCAGCAGCTTGCGGCCGAACGAGCAGTACTTC
TRBJ2-7	.	.	TRBV6-5	CASSYQRPGPSLTYEQYF	TGTGCCAGCAGTTACCAAAGACCGGGACCGTCCTTAACCTACGAGCAGTACTTC